This record covers a single T cell receptor (beta chain). Enrollment of patients from Seattle took place during active infection, with longitudinal follow-up. These data belong to a study of blood T cell repertoires in COVID-19. Study at large: Researchers got acute and convalescent COVID-19 samples from the United States, Italy and Spain. T cells, B-cell-depleted T cells, or PBMCs provided the cDNA or gDNA that served as material.

Under the authors' procedure: Counts of nucleated cells, estimated from reference gene primer amplification, were obtained. The assay was immunoSEQ multiplex PCR, and TCRdb's table has in-frame clones only and misses some. D and trimming were read from the DNA, whereas the V and J calls and clone size are those reported in that table. The repertoire holds roughly 440,000 clones, with around 89% as singletons. Material: peripheral blood. The receptor's source is a woman in her 50s with COVID-19, enrolled during active disease.

Here the CDR3 reads CASSLGRGNSPLHF. CDR3 nucleotides: TGTGCCAGCAGCTTAGGAAGGGGAAATTCACCCCTCCACTTT. The V call is TRBV7-9, the J call TRBJ1-6, with a possible D match to TRBD1 (5 bases). The germline V gene has CDR1 SEHNR and CDR2 FQNEAQ (reference sequence). The V end was cut by 1 base, the J end by 7 bases, with 8 bases between. This CDR3 region has 14 residues.